The 17 T cell receptor beta chains below were found in one sample sequenced in a study of post-analysis software for immune sequencing data. Whole-study findings and limits: Controls showed lower frequencies than patients for five TRBV segments, and TRBV5-6, TRBV5-1 and TRBV20-1 were among these.

Tagging with unique molecular identifiers was a feature of the TCR beta cDNA libraries. MiXCR, applied by TCRdb to the PCR reads, yields one record per CDR3 protein. Of 350,000 to 500,000 distinct CDR3 sequences in the sample, roughly 38% are singletons; the top ten hold 6% to 9%. These receptors' targets are unknown. The sample consisted of blood. These receptors all stem from a girl aged 2 to 9 with multiple sclerosis.

The rearrangement links TRBV5-6 to TRBJ1-2, with TRBD1 matching over 7 bases. The CDR3 is 13 residues long. The germline V gene encodes CDR1 SGHDT and CDR2 YYEEEE. Trimming at V came to 6 bases and at J to 5 bases, leaving 7 bases not matched to a gene. For the CDR3, the DNA is TGTGCCAGCATGGGCCAGGGGGTATATGGCTACACCTTC. Its protein is CASMGQGVYGYTF.

The chain is built from TRBV28 and TRBJ2-4, with TRBD1 matching 7 bases. CDR1 is MDHEN, CDR2 SYDVKM, per germline. The CDR3 length is 14 residues. After removal of 2 bases from V and 6 bases from J, the junction contained 4 bases not matched to a gene. The CDR3 sequence: CASSLGTVLNIQYF. The CDR3 nucleotides are TGTGCCAGCAGTTTAGGGACAGTCCTAAACATTCAGTACTTC.

Details on this clonotype: A read error may explain this, as a much larger clone is one base away. CDR3 coding DNA: TGTGTCATCAGTGCCGGGGGAGAGGAGACCCAGTACTTC. Its protein is CVISAGGEETQYF. This chain uses TRBV10-3 with TRBJ2-5; D possibly corresponds to TRBD2 (6 bases). Germline V lookup: CDR1 ENHRY, CDR2 SYGVKD. This CDR3 contains 13 residues.

This clonotype was counted a few times. The chain is built from TRBV7-9 and TRBJ2-3, with TRBD2 matching over 9 bases. This CDR3 contains 16 residues. Trimming at V came to 5 bases and at J to 2 bases, leaving 8 bases not matched to a gene. CDR1 and CDR2 (germline): SEHNR, FQNEAQ (reference sequence). CDR3: CASSRRAGGYTDTQYF. CDR3 in DNA: TGTGCCAGCAGCCGAAGAGCGGGGGGATACACAGATACGCAGTATTTT.

The chain employs TRBV24-1 and TRBJ2-5, with D perhaps matching TRBD1 (6 bases). Germline V gives CDR1 KGHDR, CDR2 SFDVKD. CDR3 length equals 16 residues. Trimming shortened V by 4 bases and J by 2 bases, and 16 bases separated the two germline ends. In nucleotides, the CDR3 is TGTGCCACCAGTGAAACTTTACAGGGAGAGCAAGAGACCCAGTACTTC. This codes for CATSETLQGEQETQYF.

Only a few counts were recorded for this clonotype. The rearrangement links TRBV20-1 to TRBJ2-7; TRBD2 matches at 10 bases. From germline, CDR1 is DFQATT and CDR2 SNEGSKA (reference sequence). This CDR3 comprises 17 residues. Trimming cost V 1 base and J 2 bases; bases outside gene matches: 11. The CDR3 region is CSARAASGSRNPYEQYF. The CDR3 DNA reads TGCAGTGCTAGAGCCGCTAGCGGGAGTCGTAACCCCTACGAGCAGTACTTC.

CDR3 nucleotide sequence: TGCAGTGCTAGATTGGTGTCGGATGATGGGTATGGCTACACCTTC. This codes for CSARLVSDDGYGYTF. The J gene is TRBJ1-2, the V gene TRBV20-1; D gene uncertain. The V end lost 2 bases, the J end lost 5 bases, and 18 bases lay between the germline ends. This CDR3 spans 15 amino acids. Germline V gene data show CDR1 as DFQATT and CDR2 as SNEGSKA (reference sequence).

V and J are TRBV27 and TRBJ2-7; 10 nucleotides line up with TRBD2. CDR3 length: 17 residues. Germline CDR1 MNHEY, CDR2 SMNVEV (reference sequence). Trimming at V came to 8 bases and at J to 4 bases, leaving 17 bases not matched to a gene. CDR3 coding DNA: TGTGCCAGCGGAAATTTAGGAACTAGCGGGGTTTTATACGAGCAGTACTTC. Translation gives CASGNLGTSGVLYEQYF.

This clonotype has more than one count but fewer than ten. This chain's CDR3 is CSVNPYNEQFF. The DNA of the CDR3 is TGCAGCGTTAATCCCTACAATGAGCAGTTCTTC. This sequence joins TRBV29-1 and TRBJ2-1; no clear D gene. The germline V gene encodes CDR1 SQVTM and CDR2 ANQGSEA. V lost 5 bases and J 2 bases, leaving 4 bases between the germline ends. The CDR3 length is 11 residues.

The rearrangement uses TRBV7-3 and TRBJ1-6, with D possibly TRBD1 on 6 matching bases. The CDR3 runs 15 residues. Germline V CDR1 and CDR2: SGHTA, FQGTGA. Between the trimmed V and J ends, which lost 5 bases and 9 bases, there was a span of 17 bases. CDR3 in amino acids: CASSAEGGGFSPLHF. CDR3 bases: TGTGCCAGCAGCGCAGAGGGGGGGGGTTTTTCACCCCTCCACTTT.

The V gene is TRBV11-1, the J gene TRBJ2-5; TRBD2 matches at 14 bases. V lost 5 bases to trimming and J lost 5 bases; unmatched junction nucleotides: 25. Per the germline V gene, CDR1 is SGHAT and CDR2 is FQDESV (reference sequence). The CDR3 runs 22 residues. In DNA, the CDR3 is TGTGCCAGCAGCCATTTTGTGCTGAGAAGTCGGAGACTAGCGGGAGGGATCGAGACCCAGTACTTC. As protein: CASSHFVLRSRRLAGGIETQYF.

CDR3 coding DNA: TGCAGTGCTGGTGCCGGGACTAGCGGGTACAATGAGCAGTTCTTC. Translating it yields CSAGAGTSGYNEQFF. V is TRBV20-1 and J is TRBJ2-1; TRBD2 agrees at 12 bases. The CDR3 length is 15 residues. The V and J ends lost 5 bases and 4 bases, in that order; junction bases with no gene match: 6. In germline, CDR1 is DFQATT, CDR2 SNEGSKA (reference sequence).

This chain links TRBV20-1 with TRBJ2-6, with D possibly matching TRBD2 (5 bases). V was clipped by 1 base and J by 4 bases, with 11 bases between them. This CDR3 contains 15 residues. The V gene's germline CDR1 is DFQATT and CDR2 SNEGSKA (reference sequence). CDR3 DNA: TGCAGTGCTAGAGTCGGGGTAACAGGGGCCAACGTCCTGACTTTC. Its protein product is CSARVGVTGANVLTF.

This clonotype was counted once. This CDR3 is CASSFSPRGVKFTEAFF. The CDR3 nucleotides are TGTGCCAGCAGTTTCAGCCCAAGGGGGGTTAAGTTCACTGAAGCTTTCTTT. J is TRBJ1-1 and V is TRBV27, with D possibly being TRBD1 (6 bases). V dropped 3 bases and J dropped 4 bases, with 21 bases sitting between them. Germline CDR1 reads MNHEY; CDR2 reads SMNVEV (reference sequence). The CDR3 consists of 17 residues.

The chain recombines TRBV7-3 with TRBJ2-7; 7 bases agree with TRBD2. The CDR3 totals 16 residues. CDR1 SGHTA and CDR2 FQGTGA come from the germline V gene. V trimming: 1 base; J trimming: 3 bases; junction bases outside the gene matches: 9. CDR3 sequence: CASSLMGGTMSYEQYF. The CDR3 DNA sequence: TGTGCCAGCAGCTTAATGGGAGGGACTATGAGCTACGAGCAGTACTTC.

This CDR3 is CASSQGAGANYGYTF. The CDR3 DNA sequence: TGCGCCAGCAGCCAAGGCGCGGGGGCTAACTATGGCTACACCTTC. The J gene is TRBJ1-2, the V gene TRBV4-3, with a weak D call TRBD1 (5 bases). V was trimmed by 1 base and J by 0 bases, leaving 9 bases between them. This CDR3 is built from 15 residues. Germline V gives CDR1 LGHNA, CDR2 YSLEER.

This chain uses TRBV12-3 or TRBV12-4 with TRBJ1-2; tentatively, D is TRBD1 (5 bases). This CDR3 is built from 12 residues. The V gene lost 3 bases and the J gene lost 8 bases, with 10 bases spanning the gap. CDR3 nucleotides: TGTGCCAGCAGTTTTGAGGGGTACGGCTACACCTTC. Translating it yields CASSFEGYGYTF.